This T cell receptor (beta chain) appears in the sequencing data of a study of blood T cell repertoires in COVID-19. Here immunoSEQ multiplex PCR was the method, and the copy in TCRdb shows in-frame clones only, minus some. The sample yields about 150,000 clones, about nine tenths seen once. The receptor was derived from a woman aged 45-65 years with acute or convalescent COVID-19. Sequenced material: peripheral blood.

In nucleotides, the CDR3 is TGTGCCAGCAGCCAAGAAAGCTACCCGACTTTGGATCAAGAGACCCAGTACTTC. As protein: CASSQESYPTLDQETQYF. The chain uses TRBV3-1 (or the pseudogene TRBV3-2) and TRBJ2-5; D not resolved. CDR3 length: 18 amino acids. V lost 0 bases, J lost 2 bases, and 19 bases lay in between. Germline V gene lookup returns CDR1 LGHDT and CDR2 YNNKEL (reference sequence).